This T cell receptor beta chain derives from a study of blood T cell repertoires in COVID-19. Some clones are missing from TCRdb's copy, which holds only in-frame ones; the method was immunoSEQ multiplex PCR. The table has hundreds of thousands of clones, about 89% seen once. Trimming cost V 3 bases and J 5 bases; bases outside gene matches: 4. This CDR3 contains 15 residues. The germline gives CDR1 KGHDR, CDR2 SFDVKD. Sample: peripheral blood. V usage is TRBV24-1 and J usage is TRBJ2-1, with 9 bases matching TRBD1. This TCR came from a woman aged 35 to 49 who had recovered from COVID-19. Here the CDR3 DNA reads TGTGCCACCAGTGATCCCGGGACAGGGAACAATGAGCAGTTCTTC. This gives the protein CATSDPGTGNNEQFF.